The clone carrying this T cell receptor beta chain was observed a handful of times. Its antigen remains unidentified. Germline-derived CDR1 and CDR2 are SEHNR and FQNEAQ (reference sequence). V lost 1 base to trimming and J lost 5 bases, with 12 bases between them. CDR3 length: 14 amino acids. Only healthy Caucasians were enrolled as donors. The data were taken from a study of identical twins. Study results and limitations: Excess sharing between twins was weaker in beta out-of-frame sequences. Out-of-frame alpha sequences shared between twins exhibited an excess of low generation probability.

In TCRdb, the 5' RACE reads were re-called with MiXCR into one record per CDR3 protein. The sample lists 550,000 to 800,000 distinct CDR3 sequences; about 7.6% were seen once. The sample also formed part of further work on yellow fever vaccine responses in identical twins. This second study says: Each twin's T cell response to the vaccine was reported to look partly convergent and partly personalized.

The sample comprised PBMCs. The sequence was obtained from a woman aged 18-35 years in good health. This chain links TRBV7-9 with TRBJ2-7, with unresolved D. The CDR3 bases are TGTGCCAGCAGCTTAGAGGAAGTCATCGACGAGCAGTACTTC. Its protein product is CASSLEEVIDEQYF.